This passage covers 17 T cell receptor beta chains from one sample sequenced in a study of blood T cell repertoires in COVID-19. Sequencing used immunoSEQ multiplex PCR; TCRdb keeps in-frame clones, though not all of them. The data contain 250,000 to 300,000 clones, approximately 90% of them singletons. Sequencing used peripheral blood. These receptors were taken from a woman aged 60-75 years with acute or convalescent COVID-19.

This chain links TRBV6-6 with TRBJ2-7; 11 bases agree with TRBD1. The V gene's germline CDR1 is MNHNY and CDR2 SVGAGI (reference sequence). Germline trimming cut 5 bases from V and 7 bases from J; bases unmatched to any gene: 4. The CDR3 spans 13 residues. The CDR3 here is CASSGGQGGEQYF. CDR3 nucleotides: TGTGCCAGCAGTGGGGGACAGGGGGGTGAGCAGTACTTC.

This clone has just a few counts. The V and J genes are TRBV19 and TRBJ2-1; no clear D. V was trimmed by 6 bases and J by 4 bases, leaving 16 bases between them. The CDR3 totals 15 residues. Germline loops: CDR1 LNHDA, CDR2 SQIVND (reference sequence). The CDR3 spells CASSLSQTKYNEQFF. DNA of the CDR3: TGTGCCAGTAGCCTTTCCCAAACTAAATACAATGAGCAGTTCTTC.

In this sample, this clone turned up a few times. The chain carries TRBV7-8 and TRBJ1-1; weak D call: TRBD1 (6 bases). The CDR3 has 13 residues. The V and J ends lost 5 bases and 4 bases respectively, with 11 bases between them. Per germline, CDR1 SGHVS and CDR2 FQNEAQ. The CDR3 loop is CASSRTDRTEAFF. DNA of the CDR3: TGTGCCAGCAGCCGGACAGATCGCACTGAAGCTTTCTTT.

The V call is TRBV6-5, the J call TRBJ1-5, with TRBD1 matching 7 bases. Germline loops: CDR1 MNHEY, CDR2 SVGAGI. With 6 bases clipped from V and 0 bases from J, the junction kept 5 bases outside the gene matches. The CDR3 runs 15 residues. This CDR3 is CASRVQGLSNQPQHF. For the CDR3, the DNA is TGTGCCAGCAGAGTACAGGGGCTTAGCAATCAGCCCCAGCATTTT.

This chain links TRBV14 with TRBJ2-5; 8 bases are shared with TRBD1. Trimming at V came to 0 bases and at J to 5 bases, leaving 5 bases not matched to a gene. CDR3 length: 15 residues. The germline V gene has CDR1 SGHDN and CDR2 FVKESK. CDR3 region: CASSQETGVVETQYF. CDR3 sequence (DNA): TGTGCCAGCAGCCAAGAGACAGGGGTAGTTGAGACCCAGTACTTC.

V usage is TRBV6-5 and J usage is TRBJ2-3, with a weak D call TRBD1 (6 bases). CDR1 is MNHEY, CDR2 SVGAGI, per germline. Trimming cost V 5 bases and J 0 bases, with 9 bases left between them. This CDR3 has 14 amino acids. The CDR3 nucleotides are TGTGCCAGCAGTACAGGGTATAGCACAGATACGCAGTATTTT. This encodes CASSTGYSTDTQYF.

This chain links TRBV9 with TRBJ1-1; D gene unclear. V was pared by 0 bases and J by 4 bases, with 10 bases between. The CDR3 has 14 amino acids. From germline, CDR1 is SGDLS and CDR2 YYNGEE. CDR3 coding DNA: TGTGCCAGCAGCGTAGTCCCAGGCTTCACTGAAGCTTTCTTT. It codes for CASSVVPGFTEAFF.

This chain connects TRBV9 to TRBJ2-5; weak D call: TRBD1 (5 bases). Between the trimmed V and J ends, which lost 0 bases and 0 bases, there was a span of 9 bases. Looked up from germline, CDR1 is SGDLS and CDR2 is YYNGEE. The length of the CDR3 is 15 residues. The CDR3 DNA is TGTGCCAGCAGCGTAGGGGGCCACTACCAAGAGACCCAGTACTTC. Amino acids: CASSVGGHYQETQYF.

This clone appeared once. The V call is TRBV5-1, the J call TRBJ2-1; D ambiguous. Germline CDR1 SGHRS, CDR2 YFSETQ. Trimming took off 1 base at V and 0 bases at J, with 5 bases between the two ends. CDR3 length: 14 amino acids. The CDR3 nucleotides are TGCGCCAGCAGCTTGACAGCCTCCTACAATGAGCAGTTCTTC. Translating it yields CASSLTASYNEQFF.

This rearrangement joins TRBV2 to TRBJ2-2, with D possibly being TRBD1 (6 bases). The germline V gene has CDR1 SNHLY and CDR2 FYNNEI. The CDR3 is 15 residues long. The germline V and J ends were trimmed by 2 bases and 5 bases, with 12 bases remaining between them. DNA of the CDR3: TGTGCCAGCAGTGAATGGCAGGGGAGAACCGGGGAGCTGTTTTTT. This gives the protein CASSEWQGRTGELFF.

DNA for the CDR3: TGTGCCAGCAGCAGATCTAGCGGGAGTGAATACGAGCAGTACTTC. It translates to CASSRSSGSEYEQYF. The chain employs TRBV7-3 and TRBJ2-7; TRBD2 agrees at 10 bases. This CDR3 region has 15 residues. The J segment lost 4 bases and the V segment lost 5 bases, leaving 8 bases of the junction unmatched. Germline CDR1 reads SGHTA; CDR2 reads FQGTGA.

V gene TRBV20-1 combines with J gene TRBJ2-3; TRBD2 agrees at 9 bases. CDR1 is DFQATT and CDR2 is SNEGSKA in the germline V gene (reference sequence). Trimming took 3 bases from V and 0 from J; bases not matched to a gene: 7. The CDR3 consists of 16 residues. The CDR3 sequence: CSASYSGGPSTDTQYF. CDR3 DNA: TGCAGTGCTAGTTACAGCGGGGGGCCTAGCACAGATACGCAGTATTTT.

This clone was counted a single time. The V call is TRBV7-8, the J call TRBJ2-1, with D perhaps TRBD1 (7 bases). CDR1 and CDR2 from the germline V gene are SGHVS and FQNEAQ. The germline V and J ends were trimmed by 0 bases and 4 bases, with 10 bases remaining between them. The CDR3 contains 15 residues. The CDR3 region has the DNA TGTGCCAGCAGCTTAGCCCCAGGGGGGTACAATGAGCAGTTCTTC. It codes for CASSLAPGGYNEQFF.

This chain joins TRBV20-1 and TRBJ1-6; D is perhaps TRBD1 (5 bases). CDR1 DFQATT and CDR2 SNEGSKA come from the germline V gene (reference sequence). With 3 bases removed from V and 8 bases from J, the gap between germline ends came to 11 bases. This CDR3 is 13 amino acids long. The DNA for the CDR3 is TGCAGTGCTAGTGGTGGGGCTCATTCACCCCTCCACTTT. Residues: CSASGGAHSPLHF.

The chain recombines TRBV7-9 with TRBJ2-1, with D possibly being TRBD1 (6 bases). Germline V CDR1 and CDR2: SEHNR, FQNEAQ (reference sequence). This CDR3 is 16 amino acids long. Trimming cost V 4 bases and J 2 bases, with 15 bases left between them. The CDR3 DNA follows: TGTGCCAGCAGCTCAACCGGGACACCCCCCTACAATGAGCAGTTCTTC. This encodes CASSSTGTPPYNEQFF.

The V call is TRBV5-1, the J call TRBJ1-6, with D hard to call. The CDR3 has 14 amino acids. Germline CDR1 reads SGHRS; CDR2 reads YFSETQ. The ends were cut back, 0 bases at V and 10 bases at J, with 11 bases in the middle. CDR3 sequence (DNA): TGCGCCAGCAGCTTGGGACATGGACTATCACCCCTCCACTTT. Protein sequence: CASSLGHGLSPLHF.

This clone has more than one count but fewer than ten. The chain is built from TRBV7-3 and TRBJ1-3; 7 bases match TRBD1. The CDR3 runs to 18 residues. The germline V gene has CDR1 SGHTA and CDR2 FQGTGA. With V trimmed by 1 base and J by 2 bases, 11 bases remained unmatched. The CDR3 region is CASSLNGGQPGAGNTIYF. CDR3 nucleotide sequence: TGTGCCAGCAGCTTAAATGGGGGACAGCCGGGGGCTGGAAACACCATATATTTT.